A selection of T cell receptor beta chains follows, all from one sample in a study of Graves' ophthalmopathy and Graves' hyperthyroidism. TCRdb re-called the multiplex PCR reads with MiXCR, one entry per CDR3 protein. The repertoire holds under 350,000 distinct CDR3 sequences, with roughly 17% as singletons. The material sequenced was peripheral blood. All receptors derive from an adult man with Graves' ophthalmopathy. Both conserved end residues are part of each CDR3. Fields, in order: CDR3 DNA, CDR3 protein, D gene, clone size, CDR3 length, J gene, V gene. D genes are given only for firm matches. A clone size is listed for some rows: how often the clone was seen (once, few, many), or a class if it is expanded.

TGCAGTGCTGTTCCCCCGAGGGGGCTCGGGTACACTGAAGCTTTCTTT	CSAVPPRGLGYTEAFF	TRBD1	many	16	TRBJ1-1	TRBV20-1
TGTGCCACCAGTGATTTGTGGCTGGACAAAGATAGCAATCAGCCCCAGCATTTT	CATSDLWLDKDSNQPQHF	NA	many	18	TRBJ1-5	TRBV24-1
TGCGCCAGCAGCTTGGCAACGGGGGCAGATGGCTACACCTTC	CASSLATGADGYTF	NA	many	14	TRBJ1-2	TRBV5-1
TGTGCCAGCAGTTACTCCTCAAGGGGCGGAGGATTCTATGGCTACACCTTC	CASSYSSRGGGFYGYTF	NA	many	17	TRBJ1-2	TRBV6-2/TRBV6-3
TGTGCCAGCAGCCACTCGGGGTTACACTCCACGGAGACCCAGTACTTC	CASSHSGLHSTETQYF	NA	many	16	TRBJ2-5	TRBV9
TGTGCCAGCAGTTTAACTTCAGGCTATGGCTACACCTTC	CASSLTSGYGYTF	NA	many	13	TRBJ1-2	TRBV28
TGTGCCAGCAGCCCCCAATTATTCCGGCCCGCGTACGGAAACACCATATATTTT	CASSPQLFRPAYGNTIYF	NA	many	18	TRBJ1-3	TRBV7-8
TGTGCCAGCAGCTACGCCTTTGCGGGAGCCTACGAGCAGTACTTC	CASSYAFAGAYEQYF	TRBD2	many	15	TRBJ2-7	TRBV5-5
TGTGCCAGCAGCCCTGGGGGGGACGGAGAGACCCAGTACTTC	CASSPGGDGETQYF	TRBD2	many	14	TRBJ2-5	TRBV7-3
TGTGCCAGCAGCTTAGCCGGGGGCCGGGGGTCGGCACCCCTCCACTTT	CASSLAGGRGSAPLHF	NA	many	16	TRBJ1-6	TRBV7-2
TGTGCCAGCAGCTTAGTGGGCCAGGGTCGCTACGAGCAGTACTTC	CASSLVGQGRYEQYF	NA	many	15	TRBJ2-7	TRBV7-2
TGTGCCATCAGCACAGGGGTGGATCAGCCCCAGCATTTT	CAISTGVDQPQHF	TRBD1	many	13	TRBJ1-5	TRBV10-3
TGTGCCGGCAGTTACAACAGGGGTTCCTATGGCTACACCTTC	CAGSYNRGSYGYTF	TRBD1	many	14	TRBJ1-2	TRBV6-5
TGTGCCAGCAGTTCAACGCGTCAGGGGGCGCGAAAACTTAACTATGGCTACACCTTC	CASSSTRQGARKLNYGYTF	TRBD1	NA	19	TRBJ1-2	TRBV12-3/TRBV12-4
TGCAGCGTATCTACAGGGGACACTGAAGCTTTCTTT	CSVSTGDTEAFF	TRBD1	many	12	TRBJ1-1	TRBV29-1
TGTGCCACCAGTGATTTAGCGCCTGGGACCCAGTACTTC	CATSDLAPGTQYF	NA	many	13	TRBJ2-5	TRBV24-1
TGTGCCAGCAGTCCGCTATGGGAGGGTCCAGTCCAGCCCCAGCATTTT	CASSPLWEGPVQPQHF	NA	many	16	TRBJ1-5	TRBV28
TGTGCCAGCAGCCAAGCCCCGGGCGGGACTGAAGCTTTCTTT	CASSQAPGGTEAFF	NA	many	14	TRBJ1-1	TRBV3-1
TGTGCTAGTGGTTTGAACCCGACAGGGGCGAACACCGGGGAGCTGTTTTTT	CASGLNPTGANTGELFF	TRBD1	few	17	TRBJ2-2	TRBV12-5
TGTGCCAGCAGCAGAGGGGGGATTATCTACGAGCAGTACTTC	CASSRGGIIYEQYF	NA	many	14	TRBJ2-7	TRBV7-2
TGTGCCAGCCTACAGGGCCCCTATGGCTACACCTTC	CASLQGPYGYTF	NA	many	12	TRBJ1-2	TRBV2
TGTGCCAGCTCACCCGGACAGGGCGACAATCAGCCCCAGCATTTT	CASSPGQGDNQPQHF	TRBD1	many	15	TRBJ1-5	TRBV18
TGTGCCAGCAATGAGGGGAATCAGCCCCAGCATTTT	CASNEGNQPQHF	NA	many	12	TRBJ1-5	TRBV28
TGTGCCAGCAGTGAAGCCCTGATTGAGCGGCACAATCAGCCCCAGCATTTT	CASSEALIERHNQPQHF	NA	many	17	TRBJ1-5	TRBV6-1
TGTGCCAGCAGCTACCGACAGGGACGTAGCGGCTACACCTTC	CASSYRQGRSGYTF	TRBD1	many	14	TRBJ1-2	TRBV7-2
TGTGCCAGCAGTTACTCGGGAGCTAACTATGGCTACACCTTC	CASSYSGANYGYTF	NA	many	14	TRBJ1-2	TRBV6-5
TGCAGTACTAGGAAGTGGGGACGGTTGAGCACTGAAGCTTTCTTT	CSTRKWGRLSTEAFF	NA	many	15	TRBJ1-1	TRBV20-1
TGTGCCAGCAGTCCTACAGGGGGTGGTCCGAACACTGAAGCTTTCTTT	CASSPTGGGPNTEAFF	TRBD1	NA	16	TRBJ1-1	TRBV12-3/TRBV12-4
TGCGCCAGCAGCCCTGGGCGGCACTCCTACTACGAGCAGTACTTC	CASSPGRHSYYEQYF	NA	many	15	TRBJ2-7	TRBV4-3
TGTGCCAGCAGCTCGGCCCCCGGACAGCGCTGGACTAGCGGGAGTTATGCGACCCAGTACTTC	CASSSAPGQRWTSGSYATQYF	TRBD2	NA	21	TRBJ2-5	TRBV11-2
TGTGCCAGCAGCTCAACCCTGCAAGAGACCCAGTACTTC	CASSSTLQETQYF	NA	many	13	TRBJ2-5	TRBV11-2
TGTGCCAGTAGAACGGGACAGGGAAATAATTCACCCCTCCACTTT	CASRTGQGNNSPLHF	TRBD1	many	15	TRBJ1-6	TRBV19
TGTGCCAGCAGCTTAAAAGGAGGGGGGGTGAACTACGAGCAGTACTTC	CASSLKGGGVNYEQYF	NA	NA	16	TRBJ2-7	TRBV7-8
TGTGCCAGCAGCGTAGGTAGCGGGTCGTACCAAGAGACCCAGTACTTC	CASSVGSGSYQETQYF	TRBD2	many	16	TRBJ2-5	TRBV9
TGTGCCAGCAGCCAAATTATGGGGGACACCGAAGCTTTCTTT	CASSQIMGDTEAFF	NA	NA	14	TRBJ1-1	TRBV3-1
TGTGCCAGCAGCTCTCCCCTGTGGGACAGGGAGGAGGTGAACACTGAAGCTTTCTTT	CASSSPLWDREEVNTEAFF	TRBD1	many	19	TRBJ1-1	TRBV5-4
TGTGCCAGCAGAACTACCGGGACACACTACGAGCAGTACTTC	CASRTTGTHYEQYF	NA	many	14	TRBJ2-7	TRBV28
TGTGCCAGCAGCTTAGCCACCGAGGGCGGCTACACCTTC	CASSLATEGGYTF	NA	many	13	TRBJ1-2	TRBV7-9
TGTGCCAGCAGTTACGGCAAGGGGAATAGCAATCAGCCCCAGCATTTT	CASSYGKGNSNQPQHF	NA	many	16	TRBJ1-5	TRBV6-2/TRBV6-3
TGTGCCAGCAGCTTAGTGCGGACCTATAATTCACCCCTCCACTTT	CASSLVRTYNSPLHF	NA	NA	15	TRBJ1-6	TRBV7-2
TGTGCCAGCAGCTCGCGAGGGCTCAGCACCGGGGAGCTGTTTTTT	CASSSRGLSTGELFF	NA	many	15	TRBJ2-2	TRBV7-3
TGTGCCAGCAGCTATGGGGACAGGGGGCGAAGTGACGACTATGGCTACACCTTC	CASSYGDRGRSDDYGYTF	TRBD1	many	18	TRBJ1-2	TRBV28
TGTGCCTGGAGTGTACATAGCTCTGGAAACACCATATATTTT	CAWSVHSSGNTIYF	NA	many	14	TRBJ1-3	TRBV30
TGTGCCAGCAGCTTAGGGGCTCGGGCGGGAACCTTATATGGCTACACCTTC	CASSLGARAGTLYGYTF	NA	many	17	TRBJ1-2	TRBV11-2
TGCGGAGTAGGTGGGGCCAACGTCCTGACTTTC	CGVGGANVLTF	NA	many	11	TRBJ2-6	TRBV29-1
TGTGCCAGCAGCCCGAGGACCGGGACTAGCGGGGGGAGTTCGGAGACCCAGTACTTC	CASSPRTGTSGGSSETQYF	TRBD2	many	19	TRBJ2-5	TRBV11-2
TGTGCCAGCAGTAACTCCGGGACAGGGGGCAAAAACATTCAGTACTTC	CASSNSGTGGKNIQYF	TRBD1	NA	16	TRBJ2-4	TRBV6-5
TGCAGCTTTTGGGAGGGTGGAGATCAGCCCCAGCATTTT	CSFWEGGDQPQHF	NA	many	13	TRBJ1-5	TRBV29-1
TGCAGCGTTGAAAAGTTGGGGAGTGGGTCTGAAGCTTTCTTT	CSVEKLGSGSEAFF	NA	many	14	TRBJ1-1	TRBV29-1
TGTGCCAGCAGTGGGTCCGGGACAGGGGATGACATTCAGTACTTC	CASSGSGTGDDIQYF	TRBD1	NA	15	TRBJ2-4	TRBV12-3/TRBV12-4
TGTGCCAGCAGTGAAGCATGGGGCACTGAAGCTTTCTTT	CASSEAWGTEAFF	NA	many	13	TRBJ1-1	TRBV2
TGTGCCAGCAGTTACTCCGTAGGGGGAGGCAATCAGCCCCAGCATTTT	CASSYSVGGGNQPQHF	NA	many	16	TRBJ1-5	TRBV6-5
TGTGCCAGCAGTCGTTTTAGGCTAGGGATGGCAACATCTGAAGCTTTCTTT	CASSRFRLGMATSEAFF	NA	NA	17	TRBJ1-1	TRBV28
TGTGCCACCAGTGGTGCAGGCCAAGAGACCCAGTACTTC	CATSGAGQETQYF	NA	NA	13	TRBJ2-5	TRBV24-1